The 7 T cell receptor beta chains given below trace back to one sample, sequenced in a study of cytomegalovirus exposure and HLA in healthy donors. 13 Jbeta primers and 60 Vbeta primers were used for the PCR. TCRdb keeps only in-frame clones here, not all; method: immunoSEQ multiplex PCR. Here the sample spans about 140,000 clones, more than 65% being singletons. Source material: PBMCs. All receptors derive from a woman aged 25 to 39 in good health and CMV-seronegative.

This chain links TRBV5-8 with TRBJ2-1; 9 bases fit TRBD2. J gave up 8 bases and V 4 bases, and 13 bases lay outside the gene matches. Germline CDR1 reads SGHTS; CDR2 reads YDEGEE. CDR3 length: 16 residues. CDR3 bases: TGTGCCAGCAGCGCCGAACCGGGACTAGCATCGGATGAGCAGTTCTTC. Its protein is CASSAEPGLASDEQFF. Combining the CDR3 with reference TRBV5-8 and TRBJ2-1 gives the whole variable domain EAGVTQSPTHLIKTRGQQATLRCSPISGHTSVYWYQQALGLGLQFLLWYDEGEERNRGNFPPRFSGRQFPNYSSELNVNALELEDSALYLCASSAEPGLASDEQFFGPGTRLTVL.

This clone was picked up a small number of times. The chain has TRBV5-1 and TRBJ2-5; 10 bases are a match to TRBD2. The CDR3 consists of 14 residues. Germline trimming cut 3 bases from V and 3 bases from J; bases unmatched to any gene: 2. Per germline, CDR1 SGHRS and CDR2 YFSETQ. In DNA, the CDR3 is TGCGCCAGCAGCTCAGCGGGGGGGGAAGAGACCCAGTACTTC. Amino acid sequence: CASSSAGGEETQYF.

The chain is built from TRBV11-2 and TRBJ2-2; tentatively, D is TRBD2 (5 bases). V lost 3 bases and J 2 bases, leaving 13 bases between the germline ends. The CDR3 has 16 amino acids. Germline lookup yields CDR1 SGHAT and CDR2 FQNNGV. In DNA form, the CDR3 reads TGTGCCAGCAGCTTCCTGGGAGATCCTAACACCGGGGAGCTGTTTTTT. Its protein is CASSFLGDPNTGELFF.

The table lists this clone with a count of one. The V and J genes are TRBV6-5 and TRBJ2-7; D is possibly TRBD2 (5 bases). V lost 6 bases and J 6 bases, leaving 18 bases between the germline ends. The germline V gene has CDR1 MNHEY and CDR2 SVGAGI. The CDR3 totals 14 residues. Here the CDR3 DNA reads TGTGCCAGCAGATCGCACTTAACCGGGGTCGAGCAGTACTTC. It codes for CASRSHLTGVEQYF.

This rearrangement joins TRBV6-5 to TRBJ1-2; D may be TRBD1 (6 bases). The CDR3 loop spans 14 amino acids. CDR1 and CDR2 (germline): MNHEY, SVGAGI. The V and J ends lost 7 bases and 8 bases respectively, with 20 bases between them. CDR3: CASTLNQGTGGYTF. In nucleotides, the CDR3 is TGTGCCAGCACCCTAAACCAGGGGACGGGGGGCTACACCTTC.

V and J are TRBV6-6 and TRBJ1-2; TRBD1 matches 7 bases. This CDR3 has 13 amino acids. J lost 4 bases, V lost 4 bases, and 3 bases had no gene match. Germline V gene lookup returns CDR1 MNHNY and CDR2 SVGAGI (reference sequence). CDR3 bases: TGTGCCAGCAGTTCCGCAGGGGGCTATGGCTACACCTTC. It encodes CASSSAGGYGYTF.

The V and J genes are TRBV27 and TRBJ1-2; D may be TRBD1 (6 bases). The CDR3 runs 14 residues. V was clipped by 2 bases and J by 3 bases, with 10 bases between them. Germline V gene data show CDR1 as MNHEY and CDR2 as SMNVEV (reference sequence). The CDR3, as DNA: TGTGCCAGCAGTTTAAATCGACAGGACTATGGCTACACCTTC. Its protein product is CASSLNRQDYGYTF.